The rows below give T cell receptor beta chains drawn from one sample of a study of monozygotic twins with inflammatory bowel disease. From the 5' RACE reads, TCRdb lists one entry per CDR3 protein and no DNA. Its table lists fewer than 550,000 distinct CDR3 sequences. Source material: blood. Source of these receptors: a human donor with ulcerative colitis or Crohn's disease, or a healthy co-twin of an affected twin (not recorded which). Each CDR3 is given with its conserved first and last residue.

v_gene	j_gene	CDR3aa
TRBV5-1	TRBJ2-1	CASSPPGQLNEQFF
TRBV7-9	TRBJ1-1	CASSSRRPLSNGTEAFF
TRBV18	TRBJ2-1	CASSPRRGEQFF
TRBV2	TRBJ2-7	CASSRRGTEQYF
TRBV6-1	TRBJ1-2	CASTEGGRTGYTF
TRBV19	TRBJ2-3	CATRTSGIRLTSTDTQYF
TRBV4-1	TRBJ1-1	CASSQDPGVDRGKIVTEAFF
TRBV20-1	TRBJ1-5	CSACTPPGTGPQPQHF
TRBV3-1	TRBJ1-1	CASSQFAPQARNTEAFF
TRBV4-1	TRBJ2-1	CASSQDWGDYNEQFF
TRBV10-3	TRBJ2-5	CAISESGTVQETQYF
TRBV6-5	TRBJ2-5	CASRGGARETQYF
TRBV28	TRBJ2-4	CASSKGGLAKNIQYF
TRBV20-1	TRBJ1-1	CSAPTGTREAFF
TRBV5-1	TRBJ2-3	CASSLGRLAAAADTQYF
TRBV3-1	TRBJ2-5	CASSQPTPQETQYF
TRBV5-1	TRBJ2-7	CASSSGGYEQYF
TRBV3-1	TRBJ1-1	CASSQEFRVNGGGEAFF
TRBV12-3/TRBV12-4	TRBJ2-3	CASSGTGVDTQYF
TRBV20-1	TRBJ2-2	CSARAGGSTGELFF
TRBV4-2	TRBJ2-4	CASSRRTSGDDIQYF
TRBV7-2	TRBJ2-3	CASSLGFGRGVADTQYF
TRBV12-3/TRBV12-4	TRBJ2-7	CASSLNYEQYF
TRBV20-1	TRBJ2-1	CSATAALAGNEQFF
TRBV5-1	TRBJ2-1	CASSLDGTGLNNEQFF
TRBV7-2	TRBJ2-1	CASSLVGDRGEQFF
TRBV10-3	TRBJ2-3	CAISDPGGTDTQYF
TRBV28	TRBJ2-7	CASSSPEVAGGEEQYF
TRBV4-2	TRBJ2-7	CASSPDSGSYEQYF
TRBV5-6	TRBJ2-1	CASSLSTGGINNEQFF